Listed here is a single T cell receptor (beta chain). Its antigen specificity is not known. The record has no base qualities; no much larger clone is one base away. Profiling of TCR beta VDJ combinations and CDR3 sequences used genomic DNA as the template. An Illumina HiSeq 2000 was the platform used for TCR repertoire sequencing. Per the original workflow: Repertoires were assessed using TRBV/TRBJ rearrangement plots, CDR3 size and DJ length profiles, and Simpson's diversity index. The most abundant DNA sequence in the deep sequencing data was taken as the immunodominant clone. CDR3 amino acid sequences were screened for sharing across subjects and compared with published repertoires and the VDJdb database. TCRdb handled the public reads itself, with Q25 trimming in fastp and clone calling in MiXCR, and kept productive beta chains. Each entry merges the rows of one CDR3 protein and shows their most common DNA and genes. In this record, the V and J calls reflect TCRdb's handling and not the investigators' own analysis. The sample table contains 300,000 or so distinct CDR3 sequences; only one count was recorded for 50% to 70% of them. The leading ten clones occupy roughly 8% of the sample.

These data are taken from a study of CD8+CD57+ T cells in acquired aplastic anemia (dated by TCRdb to 2017 to 2018). Looking at the study overall: DNA extracted from sorted CD4+ and CD8+ cells had a mean of roughly 3.3 ug, with a range of roughly 0.19 to 27.4 ug.

In this study, sorted CD4+ and CD8+ T cells from the blood of healthy subjects and of severe aplastic anemia patients had their TCR repertoires deep-sequenced. Ficoll-Paque density gradient centrifugation was used to isolate peripheral blood mononuclear cells. Before DNA extraction, CD4+ and CD8+ T cells were sorted by FACS or by magnetic beads. Results the study describes overall, beyond this receptor: CD8+ Simpson's diversity did not differ significantly between patients and healthy controls (P=0.060). Although 25 to 30 CD8+ CDR3 sequences were shared by patients and controls, these sequences appeared highly expressed in patients and within the immunodominant clones of patients.

Reading the germline V gene gives CDR1 SGHDT and CDR2 YYEEEE. The CDR3 runs 16 residues from the cysteine to the phenylalanine. The read is trimmed to its CDR3 DNA, 48 bases read in frame from base 1. Between the V and J ends, shortened by 2 bases and 2 bases respectively, the junction contains 16 bases. The rearranged chain carries TRBV5-6 and TRBJ1-2; TRBD1 might be the D gene, on 5 matching bases. The sequence came from a human donor with severe aplastic anemia or a healthy control (not recorded which). The sequenced sample consisted of sorted CD4+, CD8+, or CD8+CD57+ T cells (not recorded which) from PBMCs. The nucleotide sequence reads TGTGCCAGCAGCTTAGTGACAGCGATACGGAACTATGGCTACACCTTC. Translated, it reads CASSLVTAIRNYGYTF.